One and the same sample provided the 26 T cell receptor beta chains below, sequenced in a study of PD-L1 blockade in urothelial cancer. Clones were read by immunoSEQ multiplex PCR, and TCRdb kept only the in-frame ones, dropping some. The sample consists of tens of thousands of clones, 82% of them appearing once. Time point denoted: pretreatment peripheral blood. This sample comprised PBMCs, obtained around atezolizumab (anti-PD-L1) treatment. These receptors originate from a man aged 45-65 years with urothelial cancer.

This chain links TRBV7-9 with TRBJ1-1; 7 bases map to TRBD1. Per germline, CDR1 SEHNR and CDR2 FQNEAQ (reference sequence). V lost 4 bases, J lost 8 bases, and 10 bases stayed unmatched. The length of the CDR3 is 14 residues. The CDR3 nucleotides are TGTGCCAGCAGCTCGCTTATCGCGACAGGGGAAGCTTTCTTT. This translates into CASSSLIATGEAFF.

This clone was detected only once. This CDR3 reads CASRGQTGYEQYF. CDR3 sequence (DNA): TGTGCCAGCAGAGGACAGACAGGCTACGAGCAGTACTTC. This chain connects TRBV25-1 to TRBJ2-7, with TRBD1 as a possible D gene (6 bases). CDR1 is MGHDK and CDR2 is SYGVNS in the germline V gene. The CDR3 is 13 amino acids. V was trimmed by 6 bases and J by 3 bases, leaving 12 bases between them.

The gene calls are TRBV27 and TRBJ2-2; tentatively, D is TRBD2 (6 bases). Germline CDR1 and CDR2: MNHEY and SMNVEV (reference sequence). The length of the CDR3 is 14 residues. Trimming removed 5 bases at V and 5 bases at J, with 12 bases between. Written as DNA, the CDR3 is TGTGCCAGCAGTGGCGGGGCCTCTACCGGGGAGCTGTTTTTT. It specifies CASSGGASTGELFF.

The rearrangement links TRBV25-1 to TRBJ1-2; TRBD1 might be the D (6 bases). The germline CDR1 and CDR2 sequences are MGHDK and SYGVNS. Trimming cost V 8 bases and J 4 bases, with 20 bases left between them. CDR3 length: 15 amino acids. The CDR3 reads CASASGGARFYGYTF. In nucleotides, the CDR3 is TGTGCCAGCGCCTCCGGGGGGGCGCGATTCTATGGCTACACCTTC.

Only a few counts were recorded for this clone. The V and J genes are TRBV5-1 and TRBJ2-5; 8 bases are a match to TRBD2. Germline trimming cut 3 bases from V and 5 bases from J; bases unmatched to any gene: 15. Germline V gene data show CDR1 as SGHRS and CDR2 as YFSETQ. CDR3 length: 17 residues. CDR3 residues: CASSWTPSGYSRETQYF. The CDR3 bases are TGCGCCAGCAGCTGGACCCCTAGCGGGTATAGCCGCGAGACCCAGTACTTC. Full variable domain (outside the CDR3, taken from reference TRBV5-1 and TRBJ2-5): KAGVTQTPRYLIKTRGQQVTLSCSPISGHRSVSWYQQTPGQGLQFLFEYFSETQRNKGNFPGRFSGRQFSNSRSEMNVSTLELGDSALYLCASSWTPSGYSRETQYFGPGTRLLVL.

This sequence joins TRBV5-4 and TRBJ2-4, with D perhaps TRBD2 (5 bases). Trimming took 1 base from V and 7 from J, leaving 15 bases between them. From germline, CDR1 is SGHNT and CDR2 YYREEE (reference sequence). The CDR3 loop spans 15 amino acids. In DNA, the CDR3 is TGTGCCAGCAGCTTGTATTCCGGGGTGGGGAACATTCAGTACTTC. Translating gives CASSLYSGVGNIQYF.

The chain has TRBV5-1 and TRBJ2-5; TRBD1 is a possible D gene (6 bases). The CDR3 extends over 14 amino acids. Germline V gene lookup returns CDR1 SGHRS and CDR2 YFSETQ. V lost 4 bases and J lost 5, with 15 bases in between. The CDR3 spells CASSPRTVGETQYF. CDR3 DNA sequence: TGCGCCAGCAGCCCTAGGACAGTTGGGGAGACCCAGTACTTC.

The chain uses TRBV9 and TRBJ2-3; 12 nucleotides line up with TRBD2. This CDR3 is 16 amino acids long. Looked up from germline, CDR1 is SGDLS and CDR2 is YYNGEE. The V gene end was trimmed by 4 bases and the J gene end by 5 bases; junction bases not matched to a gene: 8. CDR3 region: CASSYRLAGDVDTQYF. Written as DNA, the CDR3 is TGTGCCAGCAGCTATCGACTAGCGGGAGACGTAGATACGCAGTATTTT. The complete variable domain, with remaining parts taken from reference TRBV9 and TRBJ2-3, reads DSGVTQTPKHLITATGQRVTLRCSPRSGDLSVYWYQQSLDQGLQFLIQYYNGEERAKGNILERFSAQQFPDLHSELNLSSLELGDSALYFCASSYRLAGDVDTQYFGPGTRLTVL.

The CDR3 DNA sequence: TGTGCCAGCAGCCAAGATACTGCGCTGGCGGCCCAAGAGACCCAGTACTTC. Its translation: CASSQDTALAAQETQYF. This chain joins TRBV14 and TRBJ2-5; D is unclear. The CDR3 loop spans 17 amino acids. The germline V and J ends were trimmed by 0 bases and 1 base, with 15 bases remaining between them. Germline V gene lookup returns CDR1 SGHDN and CDR2 FVKESK.

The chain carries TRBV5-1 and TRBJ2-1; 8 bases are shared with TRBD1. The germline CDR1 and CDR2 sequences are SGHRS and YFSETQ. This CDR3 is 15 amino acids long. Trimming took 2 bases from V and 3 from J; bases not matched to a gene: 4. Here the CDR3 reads CASSLSGQDYNEQFF. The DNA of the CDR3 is TGCGCCAGCAGCTTATCGGGACAGGACTACAATGAGCAGTTCTTC.

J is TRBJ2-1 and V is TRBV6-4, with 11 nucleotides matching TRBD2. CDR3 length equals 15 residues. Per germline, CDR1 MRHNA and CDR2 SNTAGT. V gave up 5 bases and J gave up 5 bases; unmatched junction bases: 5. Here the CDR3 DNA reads TGTGCCAGCAGTCTGACTAGCGGGGTCCACAATGAGCAGTTCTTC. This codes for CASSLTSGVHNEQFF.

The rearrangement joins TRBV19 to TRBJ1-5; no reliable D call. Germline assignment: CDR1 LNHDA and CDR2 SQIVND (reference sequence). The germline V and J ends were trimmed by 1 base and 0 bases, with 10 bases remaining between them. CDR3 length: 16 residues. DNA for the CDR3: TGTGCCAGTAGTATAGTTGGCAGAATTAGCAATCAGCCCCAGCATTTT. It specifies CASSIVGRISNQPQHF. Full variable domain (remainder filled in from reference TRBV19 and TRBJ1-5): DGGITQSPKYLFRKEGQNVTLSCEQNLNHDAMYWYRQDPGQGLRLIYYSQIVNDFQKGDIAEGYSVSREKKESFPLTVTSAQKNPTAFYLCASSIVGRISNQPQHFGDGTRLSIL.

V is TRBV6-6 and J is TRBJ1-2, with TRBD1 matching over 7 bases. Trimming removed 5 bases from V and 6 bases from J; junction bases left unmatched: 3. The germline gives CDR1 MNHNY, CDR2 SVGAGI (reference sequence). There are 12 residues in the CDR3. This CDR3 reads CASSGQVDGYTF. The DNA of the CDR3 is TGTGCCAGCAGTGGACAGGTGGATGGCTACACCTTC.

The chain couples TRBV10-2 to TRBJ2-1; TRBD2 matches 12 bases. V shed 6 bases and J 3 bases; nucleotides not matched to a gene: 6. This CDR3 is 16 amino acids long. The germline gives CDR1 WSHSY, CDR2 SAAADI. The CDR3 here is CASSALAGGNYNEQFF. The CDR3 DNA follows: TGCGCCAGCAGCGCCCTAGCGGGAGGGAACTACAATGAGCAGTTCTTC.

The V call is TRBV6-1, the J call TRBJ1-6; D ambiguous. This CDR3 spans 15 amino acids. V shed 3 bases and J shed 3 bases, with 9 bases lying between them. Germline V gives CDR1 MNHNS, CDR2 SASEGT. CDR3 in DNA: TGTGCCAGCAGTGATGGGTACAGCTATAATTCACCCCTCCACTTT. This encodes CASSDGYSYNSPLHF.

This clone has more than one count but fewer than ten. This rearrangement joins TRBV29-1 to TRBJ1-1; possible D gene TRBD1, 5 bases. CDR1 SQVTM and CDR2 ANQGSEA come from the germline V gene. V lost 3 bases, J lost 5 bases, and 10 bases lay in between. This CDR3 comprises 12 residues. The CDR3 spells CSVDVGGTEAFF. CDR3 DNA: TGCAGCGTTGACGTGGGGGGGACTGAAGCTTTCTTT.

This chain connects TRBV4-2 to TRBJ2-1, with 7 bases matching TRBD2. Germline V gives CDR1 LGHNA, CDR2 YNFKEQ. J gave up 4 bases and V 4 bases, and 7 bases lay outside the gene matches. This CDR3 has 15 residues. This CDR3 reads CASSLGTSEYNEQFF. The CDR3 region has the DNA TGTGCCAGCAGCCTAGGTACTAGCGAATACAATGAGCAGTTCTTC.

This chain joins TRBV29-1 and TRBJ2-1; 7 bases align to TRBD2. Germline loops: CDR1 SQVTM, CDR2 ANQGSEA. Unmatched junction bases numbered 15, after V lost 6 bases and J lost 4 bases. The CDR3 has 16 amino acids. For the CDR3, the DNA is TGCAGCGTCTCTAGCGGTCCTTCGGGGTTTTACAATGAGCAGTTCTTC. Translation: CSVSSGPSGFYNEQFF.

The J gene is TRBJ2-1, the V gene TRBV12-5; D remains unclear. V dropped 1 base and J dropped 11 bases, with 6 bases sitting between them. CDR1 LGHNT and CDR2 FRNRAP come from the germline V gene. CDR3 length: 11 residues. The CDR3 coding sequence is TGTGCTAGTGGTTTGGCTACCAAGCAGTTCTTC. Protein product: CASGLATKQFF.

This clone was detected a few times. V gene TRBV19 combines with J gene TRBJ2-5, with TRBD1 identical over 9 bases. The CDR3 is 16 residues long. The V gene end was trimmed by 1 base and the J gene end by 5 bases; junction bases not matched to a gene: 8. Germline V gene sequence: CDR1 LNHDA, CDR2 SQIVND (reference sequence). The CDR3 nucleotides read TGTGCCAGTAGTATAGTGGGACAGGGTCTCGGGGAGACCCAGTACTTC. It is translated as CASSIVGQGLGETQYF.

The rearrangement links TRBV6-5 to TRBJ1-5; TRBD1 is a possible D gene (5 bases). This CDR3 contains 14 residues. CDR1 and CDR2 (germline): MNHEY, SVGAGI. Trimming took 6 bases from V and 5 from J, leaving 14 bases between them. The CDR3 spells CASRLTLGHQPQHF. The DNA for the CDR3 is TGTGCCAGCAGGCTTACGCTGGGGCATCAGCCCCAGCATTTT.

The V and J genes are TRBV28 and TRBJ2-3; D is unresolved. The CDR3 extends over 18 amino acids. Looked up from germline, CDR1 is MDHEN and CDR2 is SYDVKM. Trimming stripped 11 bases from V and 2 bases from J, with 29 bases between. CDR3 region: CACCRTFQSVKNTDTQYF. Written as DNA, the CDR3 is TGTGCCTGCTGCCGTACCTTTCAATCGGTCAAGAACACAGATACGCAGTATTTT.

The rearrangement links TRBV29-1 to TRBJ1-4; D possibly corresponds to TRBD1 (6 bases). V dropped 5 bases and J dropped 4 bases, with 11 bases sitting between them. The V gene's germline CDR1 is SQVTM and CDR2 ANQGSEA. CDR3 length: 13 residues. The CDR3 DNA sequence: TGCAGCGTTTCGGACAGAAGTAATGAAAAACTGTTTTTT. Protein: CSVSDRSNEKLFF.

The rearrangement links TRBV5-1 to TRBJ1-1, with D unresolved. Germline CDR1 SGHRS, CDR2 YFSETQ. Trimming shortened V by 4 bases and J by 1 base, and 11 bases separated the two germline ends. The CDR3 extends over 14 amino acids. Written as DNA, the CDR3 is TGCGCCAGCAGCCTATCGGTCACGAACACTGAAGCTTTCTTT. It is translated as CASSLSVTNTEAFF.

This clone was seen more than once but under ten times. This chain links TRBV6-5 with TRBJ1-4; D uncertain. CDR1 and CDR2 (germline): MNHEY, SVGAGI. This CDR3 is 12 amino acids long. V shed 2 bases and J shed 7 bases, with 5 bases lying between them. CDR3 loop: CASSYLGEKLFF. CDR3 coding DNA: TGTGCCAGCAGTTACCTCGGTGAAAAACTGTTTTTT.

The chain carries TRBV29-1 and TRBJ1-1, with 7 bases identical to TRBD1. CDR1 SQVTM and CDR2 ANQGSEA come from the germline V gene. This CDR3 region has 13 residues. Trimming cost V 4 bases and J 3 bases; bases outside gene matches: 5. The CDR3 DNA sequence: TGCAGCGTTGGTCTCAGGGGGTACACTGAAGCTTTCTTT. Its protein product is CSVGLRGYTEAFF.